The 9 T cell receptor beta chains given below trace back to one sample, sequenced in a study of blood T cell repertoires in COVID-19. The data were produced by immunoSEQ multiplex PCR, yet TCRdb's version contains in-frame clones alone and is incomplete. The sample includes under 300,000 clones, roughly four fifths of them seen just once. Sample: PBMCs or T cells enriched from blood (not recorded which). Every receptor here comes from a man aged 35 to 55 who had recovered from COVID-19.

This clone was detected only a few times. The gene calls are TRBV4-2 and TRBJ2-4; 7 bases fit TRBD2. With 1 base clipped from V and 5 bases from J, the junction kept 5 bases outside the gene matches. The germline CDR1 and CDR2 sequences are LGHNA and YNFKEQ. The CDR3 covers 15 residues. The DNA for the CDR3 is TGTGCCAGCAGCCAAGCCCTAGCGGACCAAAACATTCAGTACTTC. This codes for CASSQALADQNIQYF.

The chain uses TRBV7-2 and TRBJ1-1, with TRBD1 identical over 9 bases. The V segment lost 5 bases and the J segment 3 bases; nucleotides outside the gene matches: 7. This CDR3 spans 15 amino acids. Germline-derived CDR1 and CDR2 are SGHTA and FQGNSA. CDR3: CASSAQQGAYTEAFF. In nucleotides, the CDR3 is TGTGCCAGCAGCGCCCAACAGGGGGCGTACACTGAAGCTTTCTTT.

This clone was counted between two and nine times. The V gene is TRBV19, the J gene TRBJ1-6; D may be TRBD1 (5 bases). The CDR3 contains 16 residues. V dropped 11 bases and J dropped 0 bases, with 17 bases sitting between them. The germline V gene has CDR1 LNHDA and CDR2 SQIVND (reference sequence). The CDR3 nucleotides read TGTGCCGTCAGGAAGACAGCCTCCTCCTATAATTCACCCCTCCACTTT. This encodes CAVRKTASSYNSPLHF.

The chain combines TRBV18 with TRBJ2-4, with 8 bases fitting TRBD1. Germline assignment: CDR1 KGHSH and CDR2 LQKENI. The CDR3 is 12 residues long. V trimming: 6 bases; J trimming: 5 bases; junction bases outside the gene matches: 0. The CDR3 is CASSTGENIQYF. CDR3 sequence (DNA): TGTGCCAGCTCGACAGGGGAAAACATTCAGTACTTC.

This chain uses TRBV18 with TRBJ1-6; 9 positions agree with TRBD1. Looked up from germline, CDR1 is KGHSH and CDR2 is LQKENI. CDR3 length: 13 residues. The V segment lost 6 bases and the J segment 10 bases; nucleotides outside the gene matches: 4. The CDR3 loop reads CASSGQGESPLHF. DNA of the CDR3: TGTGCCAGCTCGGGACAGGGAGAGTCACCCCTCCACTTT.

The V and J genes are TRBV7-9 and TRBJ2-5; D not resolved. Between the trimmed V and J ends, which lost 5 bases and 3 bases, there was a span of 16 bases. This CDR3 has 15 amino acids. In germline, CDR1 is SEHNR, CDR2 FQNEAQ (reference sequence). This CDR3 is CASSHRSGWEETQYF. In DNA form, the CDR3 reads TGTGCCAGCAGCCATCGGAGTGGGTGGGAAGAGACCCAGTACTTC.

The chain couples TRBV14 to TRBJ2-2; D unclear. Trimming removed 0 bases from V and 4 bases from J, with 6 bases in between. This CDR3 is 14 amino acids long. Germline CDR1 is SGHDN and CDR2 is FVKESK. CDR3 protein: CASSQDRSTGELFF. DNA for the CDR3: TGTGCCAGCAGCCAAGACCGTAGCACCGGGGAGCTGTTTTTT.

The J gene is TRBJ1-2, the V gene TRBV18, with TRBD1 as a possible D gene (6 bases). Trimming cost V 0 bases and J 3 bases, with 11 bases left between them. CDR3 size: 15 residues. Germline V gene lookup returns CDR1 KGHSH and CDR2 LQKENI. CDR3 sequence: CASSPPTGKDYGYTF. As DNA, the CDR3 is TGTGCCAGCTCACCACCAACAGGGAAGGACTATGGCTACACCTTC.

V is TRBV7-3 and J is TRBJ2-1, with no clear D. The germline V gene encodes CDR1 SGHTA and CDR2 FQGTGA. This CDR3 is 12 amino acids long. The germline V and J ends were trimmed by 4 bases and 13 bases, with 14 bases remaining between them. The CDR3 bases are TGTGCCAGCAGCTCGTCGCAGGCACCCCAGTTCTTC. Protein sequence: CASSSSQAPQFF. Combining the CDR3 with reference TRBV7-3 and TRBJ2-1 gives the whole variable domain GAGVSQTPSNKVTEKGKYVELRCDPISGHTALYWYRQSLGQGPEFLIYFQGTGAADDSGLPNDRFFAVRPEGSVSTLKIQRTERGDSAVYLCASSSSQAPQFFGPGTRLTVL.